This T cell receptor beta chain stems from a study of blood T cell repertoires in COVID-19. Study information: Material from acute and convalescent COVID-19 was sourced from the United States, Italy and Spain. From T cells, B-cell-depleted T cells, or PBMCs came the material, which was cDNA or gDNA.

The V gene end was trimmed by 10 bases and the J gene end by 3 bases; junction bases not matched to a gene: 7. The germline CDR1 and CDR2 sequences are MGHDK and SYGVNS. This CDR3 has 13 residues. Per the original methods: Amplification of reference gene primers was used by the study to estimate nucleated cell counts. Measured with immunoSEQ multiplex PCR; TCRdb has only the in-frame clones, and not every one. V, J and clone size are those of that table, while D and trimming were read from the DNA. There are roughly 300,000 clones in the sample; 81% occur only once, and roughly 2.9% lies in the top ten.

This clonotype originated in a woman aged 55-69 years with active or convalescent COVID-19. Sequences were obtained from peripheral blood. The V call is TRBV25-1, the J call TRBJ1-2, with 8 bases lining up with TRBD1. The CDR3 bases are TGTGCCACCCGGACAGGGACGGACTATGGCTACACCTTC. The encoded protein is CATRTGTDYGYTF.